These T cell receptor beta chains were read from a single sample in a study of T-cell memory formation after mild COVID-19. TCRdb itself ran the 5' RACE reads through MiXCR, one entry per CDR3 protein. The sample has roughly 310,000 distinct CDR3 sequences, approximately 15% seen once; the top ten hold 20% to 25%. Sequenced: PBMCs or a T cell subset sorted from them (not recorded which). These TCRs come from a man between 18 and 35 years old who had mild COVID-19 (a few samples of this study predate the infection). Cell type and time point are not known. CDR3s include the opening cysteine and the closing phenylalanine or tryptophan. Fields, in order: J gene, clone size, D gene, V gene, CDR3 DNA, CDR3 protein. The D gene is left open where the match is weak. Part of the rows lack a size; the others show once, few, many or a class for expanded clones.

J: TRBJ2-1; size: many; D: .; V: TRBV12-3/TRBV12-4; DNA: TGTGCCAGCACCCTACAGGGATTCAACAATGAGCAGTTCTTC; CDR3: CASTLQGFNNEQFF
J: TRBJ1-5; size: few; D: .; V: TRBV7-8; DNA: TGTGCCAGCAGCTTAGGATACGTTGGGGGTAGCAATCAGCCCCAGCATTTT; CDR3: CASSLGYVGGSNQPQHF
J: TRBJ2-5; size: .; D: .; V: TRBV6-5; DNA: TGTGCCAGCAGTCAGGACTCCTCGGAGGGACAGACCCAGTACTTC; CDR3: CASSQDSSEGQTQYF
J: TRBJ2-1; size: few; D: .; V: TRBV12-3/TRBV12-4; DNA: TGTGCCAGCAGTTCAGGACCGAGCAATGAGCAGTTCTTC; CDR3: CASSSGPSNEQFF
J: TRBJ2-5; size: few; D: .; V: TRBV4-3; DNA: TGCGCCAGCAGCCTCGGAAGGGGGGGGGTCGAAGAGGCCCAGTACTTC; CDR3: CASSLGRGGVEEAQYF
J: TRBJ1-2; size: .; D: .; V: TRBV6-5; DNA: TGTGCCAGCAGTTCTAGGGTCGGCCACTATGGCTACACCTTC; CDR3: CASSSRVGHYGYTF
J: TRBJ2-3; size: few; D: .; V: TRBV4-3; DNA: TGCGCCAGCAGTCAAGGTTACGGGGGCGGCACAGATACGCAGTATTTT; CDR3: CASSQGYGGGTDTQYF
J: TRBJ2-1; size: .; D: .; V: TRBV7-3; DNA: TGTGCCAGCAGCCGACATCATGGCGTCAGGGGTCACTACAATGAGCAGTTCTTC; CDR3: CASSRHHGVRGHYNEQFF
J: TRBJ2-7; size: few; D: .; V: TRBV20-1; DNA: TGCAGTGCCGGGACCGCCTACGAGCAGTACTTC; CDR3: CSAGTAYEQYF
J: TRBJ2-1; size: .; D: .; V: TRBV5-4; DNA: TGTGCCAGCGCCTACGGGGGTGAGCAGTTCTTC; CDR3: CASAYGGEQFF
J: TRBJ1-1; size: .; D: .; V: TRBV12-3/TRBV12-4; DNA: TGTGCCAGCATTATAACAGAAAACACTGAAGCTTTCTTT; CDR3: CASIITENTEAFF
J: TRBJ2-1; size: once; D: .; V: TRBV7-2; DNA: TGTGCCAGCAGCTTAGGTGGTGGCCACTTCTTC; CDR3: CASSLGGGHFF
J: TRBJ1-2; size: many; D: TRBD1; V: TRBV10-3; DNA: TGTGCCATCAATACCGGGACAGGGGATGGCTACACCTTC; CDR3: CAINTGTGDGYTF
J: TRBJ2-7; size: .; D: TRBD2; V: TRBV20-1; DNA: TGCAGTGCTCTAGCGGGGGCTAGAACCTACGAGCAGTACTTC; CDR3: CSALAGARTYEQYF
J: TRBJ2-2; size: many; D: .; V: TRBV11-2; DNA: TGTGCCAGCAGCCCCAGGACGGCCGGGGAGCTGTTTTTT; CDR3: CASSPRTAGELFF
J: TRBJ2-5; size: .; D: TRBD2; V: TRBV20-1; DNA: TGCAGTGCCCTTCAGTCGGGGACTAGTTGGGAGACCCAGTACTTC; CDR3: CSALQSGTSWETQYF
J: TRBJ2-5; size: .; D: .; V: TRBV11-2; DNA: TGTGCCAGCAGCTGGTCGGACAGTAAAGAGACCCAGTACTTC; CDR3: CASSWSDSKETQYF
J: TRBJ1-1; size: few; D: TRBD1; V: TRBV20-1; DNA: TGCAGTGCTCCTAGACAGGGAGGGGACACTGAAGCTTTCTTT; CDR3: CSAPRQGGDTEAFF
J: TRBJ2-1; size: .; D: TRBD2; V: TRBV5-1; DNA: TGCGCCAGCAGCCCACGGACCCTTAGCGGGGGGGACAATGAGCAGTTCTTC; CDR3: CASSPRTLSGGDNEQFF
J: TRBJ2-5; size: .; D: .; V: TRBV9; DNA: TGTGCCAGCAGCGTAGGAGCGGGCGCGGAGACCCAGTACTTC; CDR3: CASSVGAGAETQYF
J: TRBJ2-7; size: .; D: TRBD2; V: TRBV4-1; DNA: TGCGCCAGCAGCCGATATTCCATCGGCGGGGGTTCCTACGAGCAGTACTTC; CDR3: CASSRYSIGGGSYEQYF
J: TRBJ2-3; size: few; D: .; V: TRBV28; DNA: TGTGCCAGCAGTCCCCGGACAGCCACAGATACGCAGTATTTT; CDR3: CASSPRTATDTQYF
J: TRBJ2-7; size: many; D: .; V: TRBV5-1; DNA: TGCGCCAGCCGCTCGGTATACGAGCAGTACTTC; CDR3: CASRSVYEQYF
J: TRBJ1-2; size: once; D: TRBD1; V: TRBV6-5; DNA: TGTGCCAGTCCGCGGGACAGGAGTAACTATGGCTACACCTTC; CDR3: CASPRDRSNYGYTF
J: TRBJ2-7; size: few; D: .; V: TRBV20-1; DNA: TGCAGTGCTAGAGATCTCCGGGACTTCGCCTACGAGCAGTACTTC; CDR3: CSARDLRDFAYEQYF
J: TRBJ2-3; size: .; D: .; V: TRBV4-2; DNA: TGTGCCAGCAGCCAAGAGGTGGGGCACCGCACAGATACGCAGTATTTT; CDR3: CASSQEVGHRTDTQYF
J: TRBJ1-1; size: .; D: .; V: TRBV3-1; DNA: TGTGCCAGCAGCCAAGGAGGAAGGTGGCAACGGAACACTGAAGCTTTCTTT; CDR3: CASSQGGRWQRNTEAFF
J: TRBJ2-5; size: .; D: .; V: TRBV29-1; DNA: TGCAGCGTGGGTCAACTACAAGAGACCCAGTACTTC; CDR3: CSVGQLQETQYF
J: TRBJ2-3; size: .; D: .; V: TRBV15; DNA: TGTGCCACCAGTCCGGGACTTCTTCGCACAGATACGCAGTATTTT; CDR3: CATSPGLLRTDTQYF
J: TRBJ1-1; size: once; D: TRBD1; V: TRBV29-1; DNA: TGCAGCACCACGGGACAGTCGAACACTGAAGCTTTCTTT; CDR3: CSTTGQSNTEAFF
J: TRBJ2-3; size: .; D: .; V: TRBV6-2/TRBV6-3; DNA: TGTGCCAGCACCCCCTCCGGGTACTTCACAGATACGCAGTATTTT; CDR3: CASTPSGYFTDTQYF
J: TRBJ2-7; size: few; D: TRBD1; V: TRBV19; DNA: TGTGCCAGTAGTCACCAGGGGGTCTCCTACGAGCAGTACTTC; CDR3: CASSHQGVSYEQYF
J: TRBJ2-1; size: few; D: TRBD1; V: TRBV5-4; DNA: TGTGCCAGCAGCTTGGGGGACAGGGAGGGCGGCTACAATGAGCAGTTCTTC; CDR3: CASSLGDREGGYNEQFF
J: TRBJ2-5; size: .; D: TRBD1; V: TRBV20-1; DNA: TGCAGTGCTCCCCAGGACAGGGCGCAAGAGACCCAGTACTTC; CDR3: CSAPQDRAQETQYF
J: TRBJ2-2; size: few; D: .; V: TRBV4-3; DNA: TGCGCCAGCAGCCAAGCTGGGCGCCAGGCTAATTCAGACACCGGGGAGCTGTTTTTT; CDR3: CASSQAGRQANSDTGELFF
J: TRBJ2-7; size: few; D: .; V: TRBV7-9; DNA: TGTGCCAGCAGCCCCCGACACACGACCTACGAGCAGTACTTC; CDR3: CASSPRHTTYEQYF
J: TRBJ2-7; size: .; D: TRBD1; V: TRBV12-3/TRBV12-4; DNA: TGTGCCAGCAGTTTTGGTGACAGGGGCGGGGAGCAGTACTTC; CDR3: CASSFGDRGGEQYF
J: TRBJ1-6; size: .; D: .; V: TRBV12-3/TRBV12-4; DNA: TGTGCCAGCAGGGGTGACAATTCACCCCTCCACTTT; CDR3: CASRGDNSPLHF
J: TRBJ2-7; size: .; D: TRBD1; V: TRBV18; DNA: TGTGCCAGCTCACCACGGTCCGCAGGGGGCGTTTTGTACGAGCAGTACTTC; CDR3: CASSPRSAGGVLYEQYF
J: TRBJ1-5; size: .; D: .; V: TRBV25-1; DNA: TGTGCCAGCAGTGAAGGGGGCGCGGGAGGGCCCCAGCATTTT; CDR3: CASSEGGAGGPQHF
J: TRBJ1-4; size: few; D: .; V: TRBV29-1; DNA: TGCAGCGTTGGGCGCTCAACTAATGAAAAACTGTTTTTT; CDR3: CSVGRSTNEKLFF
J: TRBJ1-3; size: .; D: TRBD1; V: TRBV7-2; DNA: TGTGCCAGCAGCCGGGACAGGGGGCACGCTGGAAACACCATATATTTT; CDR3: CASSRDRGHAGNTIYF
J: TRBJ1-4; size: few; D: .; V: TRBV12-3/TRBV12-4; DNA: TGTGCCAGCAGTTTCTGGGGGATTGCAACTAATGAAAAACTGTTTTTT; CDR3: CASSFWGIATNEKLFF
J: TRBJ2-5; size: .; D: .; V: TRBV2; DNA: TGTGCCAGCAGCGAGGAGGGGACCCAGTACTTC; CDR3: CASSEEGTQYF
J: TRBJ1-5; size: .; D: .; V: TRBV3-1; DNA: TGTGCCAGCAGCCAGATACAGGGAGATCAGCCCCAGCATTTT; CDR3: CASSQIQGDQPQHF
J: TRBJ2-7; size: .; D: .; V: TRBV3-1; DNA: TGTGCCAGCAGCCGGGCGACAGGACCCGCCTACGAGCAGTACTTC; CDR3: CASSRATGPAYEQYF
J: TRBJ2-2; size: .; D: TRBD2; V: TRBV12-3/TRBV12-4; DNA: TGTGCCAGCAGTTTACGACTAGCCGCCGGGGAGCTGTTTTTT; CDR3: CASSLRLAAGELFF
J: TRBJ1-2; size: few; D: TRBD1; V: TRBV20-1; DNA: TGCAGTGCTAGAGATCGGCAGGGGGCGTTTAACTATGGCTACACCTTC; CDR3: CSARDRQGAFNYGYTF
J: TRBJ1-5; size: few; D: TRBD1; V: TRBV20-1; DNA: TGCAGTGCTAGGAGGACAGGGGGGGATCAGCCCCAGCATTTT; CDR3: CSARRTGGDQPQHF
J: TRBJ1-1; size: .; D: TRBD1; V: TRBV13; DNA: TGTGCCAGCAGCTTCCCTAGGACAGGGGAAGGTGAAGCTTTCTTT; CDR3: CASSFPRTGEGEAFF
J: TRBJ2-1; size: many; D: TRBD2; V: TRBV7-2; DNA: TGTGCCAGCAGCCTGGGGACTAGCGTGTACAATGAGCAGTTCTTC; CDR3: CASSLGTSVYNEQFF
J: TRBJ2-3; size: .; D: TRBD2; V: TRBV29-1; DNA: TGCAGCGTTGTCTTAGCGGGGGGGTACGGCACAGATACGCAGTATTTT; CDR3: CSVVLAGGYGTDTQYF
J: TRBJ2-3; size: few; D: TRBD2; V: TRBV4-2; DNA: TGTGCCAGCAGCACCCAGTCGGGCGGGGGTTACACAGATACGCAGTATTTT; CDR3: CASSTQSGGGYTDTQYF
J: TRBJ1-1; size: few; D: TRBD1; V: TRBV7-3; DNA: TGTGCCAGCAGCGTGCACAGGGGGAGCACTGAAGCTTTCTTT; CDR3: CASSVHRGSTEAFF